One and the same sample provided the 6 T cell receptor beta chains below, sequenced in a study of T cells in Graves' hyperthyroidism and ophthalmopathy (dated by TCRdb to between 2018 and 2020). Library preparation used multiplex PCR. Sequencing used an Illumina HiSeq 2000. TCR beta CDR3 regions were amplified from RNA transcripts. The TCR CDR3 was subjected to a first round of RT-PCR using the HTBI primer set and the Qiagen OneStep RT-PCR kit. The public reads were quality trimmed at Q25 with fastp and then assembled into clones with MiXCR by TCRdb, keeping productive beta chains. Rows are combined by CDR3 protein, so each entry shows the most common genes and DNA. The sample table shows roughly 400,000 distinct CDR3 sequences, and more than 13% are seen once. The ten largest clonotypes hold 25% to 30% of the sample. What was sequenced was blood. These receptors all come from a man aged 45 to 65 with Graves' ophthalmopathy.

With respect to this clonotype: Mismatch with germline at one junction end may stem from a read error. The chain combines TRBV18 with TRBJ2-7, with 9 bases identical to TRBD1. Germline CDR1 and CDR2: KGHSH and LQKENI. CDR3 length: 15 residues. The CDR3 DNA reads as TGTGCCAGCTCACCACGGCGGGACAGGGTCTACGGGCAGTACTTC. This encodes CASSPRRDRVYGQYF.

In this sample, this clonotype turned up many times. The V and J genes are TRBV11-1 and TRBJ2-1; 8 bases fit TRBD2. Trimming took 5 bases from V and 8 from J; bases not matched to a gene: 11. The CDR3 has 15 residues. Germline lookup yields CDR1 SGHAT and CDR2 FQDESV (reference sequence). Here the CDR3 reads CASSAVGLGGYEQFF. CDR3 coding DNA: TGTGCCAGCAGCGCCGTGGGACTAGGAGGATATGAGCAGTTCTTC.

There are many counts of this clonotype. The J gene is TRBJ1-1, the V gene TRBV18, with 8 bases that match TRBD1. With 2 bases clipped from V and 6 bases from J, the junction kept 8 bases outside the gene matches. Germline assignment: CDR1 KGHSH and CDR2 LQKENI. The CDR3 has 15 amino acids. The CDR3 loop is CASSPSSQGASEAFF. In DNA form, the CDR3 reads TGTGCCAGCTCACCATCGAGCCAGGGGGCGTCTGAAGCTTTCTTT.

The table lists this clonotype with many counts. The chain employs TRBV5-6 and TRBJ2-1; 8 bases match TRBD2. CDR1 and CDR2 (germline): SGHDT, YYEEEE. The CDR3 extends over 15 amino acids. The V and J ends lost 0 bases and 6 bases, in that order; junction bases with no gene match: 5. Written as DNA, the CDR3 is TGTGCCAGCAGCTTGGTTCGGGAGGGTAGCAATGAGCAGTTCTTC. Its translation is CASSLVREGSNEQFF.

The sample holds many counts of this clonotype. The gene calls are TRBV20-1 and TRBJ2-7; possible D gene TRBD1, 5 bases. CDR3 length: 12 residues. V was cut by 0 bases and J by 6 bases, with 9 bases left in between. The germline gives CDR1 DFQATT, CDR2 SNEGSKA (reference sequence). CDR3 sequence reads: CSARDQGTEQYF. CDR3 coding DNA: TGCAGTGCTAGAGATCAGGGAACCGAGCAGTACTTC.

This clonotype was picked up many times. The gene calls are TRBV4-1 and TRBJ2-1; 8 bases line up with TRBD1. The junction had 5 bases not matched to a gene; V was cut back by 1 base and J by 0 bases. Germline V lookup: CDR1 MGHRA, CDR2 YSYEKL. This CDR3 contains 17 residues. CDR3 region: CASSQVQGDSSYNEQFF. In DNA, the CDR3 is TGCGCCAGCAGCCAAGTACAGGGGGATAGCTCCTACAATGAGCAGTTCTTC.